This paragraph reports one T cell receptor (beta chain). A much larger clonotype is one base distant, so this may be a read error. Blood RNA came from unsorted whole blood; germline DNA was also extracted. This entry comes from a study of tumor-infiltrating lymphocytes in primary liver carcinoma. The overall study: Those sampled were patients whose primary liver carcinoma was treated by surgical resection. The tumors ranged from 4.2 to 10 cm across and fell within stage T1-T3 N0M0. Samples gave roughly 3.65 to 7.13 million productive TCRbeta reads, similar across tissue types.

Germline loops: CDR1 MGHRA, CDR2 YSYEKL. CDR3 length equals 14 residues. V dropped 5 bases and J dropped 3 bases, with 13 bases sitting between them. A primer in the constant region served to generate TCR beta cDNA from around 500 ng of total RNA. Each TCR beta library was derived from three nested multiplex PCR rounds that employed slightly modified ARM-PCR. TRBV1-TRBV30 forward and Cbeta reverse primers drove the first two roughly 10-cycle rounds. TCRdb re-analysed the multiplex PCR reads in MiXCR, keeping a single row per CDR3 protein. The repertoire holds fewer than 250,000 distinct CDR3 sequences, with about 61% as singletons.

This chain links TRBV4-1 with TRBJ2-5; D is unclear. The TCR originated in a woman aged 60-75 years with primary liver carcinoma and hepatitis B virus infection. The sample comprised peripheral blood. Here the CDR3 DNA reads TGCGCCAGCAGCTACGTCGGAGTAAAAGAGACCCAGTACTTC. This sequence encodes CASSYVGVKETQYF.